Listed below are T cell receptor beta chains from one sample, sequenced in a study of tumor and adjacent non-tumor tissue in lung cancer. TCRdb called the multiplex PCR reads again in MiXCR, with one record for every CDR3 protein. Of 120,000 or so distinct CDR3 sequences listed, 66% are singletons. The sample consisted of lung tumor tissue. The receptors derive from a man aged 30 to 45 with non-small cell lung cancer. Each CDR3 is given with its conserved first and last residue. The D gene is left open where the match is weak. Clone size is not always given. Where it is, it says once, few, many or a class for expanded clones.

TRBV6-1,.,TRBJ1-1,.,CASSERADLEAFF,TGTGCCAGCAGTGAACGGGCAGACCTTGAAGCTTTCTTT
TRBV6-2/TRBV6-3,many,TRBJ1-2,.,CASSYAGPWGYTF,TGTGCCAGCAGTTACGCGGGGCCTTGGGGCTACACCTTC
TRBV10-3,many,TRBJ1-1,.,CAIRQGGNTEAFF,TGTGCCATCAGGCAGGGCGGGAACACTGAAGCTTTCTTT
TRBV30,.,TRBJ1-1,.,CAWNPDFFTEAFF,TGTGCCTGGAATCCCGATTTTTTCACTGAAGCTTTCTTT
TRBV24-1,.,TRBJ2-1,.,CATSDPGLGEQLF,TGTGCGACCAGTGATCCCGGACTTGGGGAGCAGCTCTTC
TRBV20-1,.,TRBJ1-6,TRBD1,CSARTPGTGDSPLDF,TGCAGCGCTAGAACTCCCGGGACAGGGGACTCACCCCTCGACTTT
TRBV24-1,.,TRBJ2-1,.,CATSDPDRSSYNEQFF,TGTGCCACCAGTGACCCAGACCGGAGCTCCTACAATGAGCAGTTCTTC
TRBV5-1,.,TRBJ2-7,TRBD1,CASSFTRGSYEQYF,TGCGCCAGCAGCTTCACCAGGGGGTCCTACGAGCAGTACTTC
TRBV24-1,.,TRBJ2-3,.,CATSDGTRVDTQYF,TGTGCCACCAGTGATGGGACAAGGGTGGATACGCAATATTTT
TRBV30,few,TRBJ2-7,.,CAWGPGSYEQYF,TGTGCCTGGGGGCCGGGCTCCTACGAGCAGTACTTC
TRBV20-1,.,TRBJ2-1,.,CSAKDPRPGGLRNEQFF,TGCAGTGCTAAAGATCCACGCCCAGGAGGGCTACGGAATGAGCAGTTCTTC
TRBV11-2,.,TRBJ2-1,TRBD2,CASSSRGGTINEQLF,TGTGCCAGCAGTTCCCGAGGAGGGACTATAAATGAGCAGTTATTC
TRBV20-1,.,TRBJ2-3,.,CSVRYNQGGSYQTGTQYF,TGCAGTGTTAGATACAATCAGGGGGGCTCGTATCAGACAGGTACGCAGTATTTT
TRBV5-6,many,TRBJ2-7,TRBD2,CASSETSGTYEQYF,TGTGCCAGCAGCGAGACTAGCGGGACGTACGAGCAGTACTTC
TRBV29-1,.,TRBJ1-2,.,CSIETDGYTF,TGCAGCATTGAAACAGATGGCTACACCTTC
TRBV29-1,many,TRBJ2-1,TRBD2,CSVEEGGRGIYSYNEQFF,TGCAGCGTTGAAGAGGGCGGGAGGGGGATTTACTCCTACAATGAGCAGTTCTTC
TRBV11-2,.,TRBJ2-2,TRBD2,CASSLSGSITGELFF,TGTGCCAGCAGTCTTAGCGGGAGTATCACCGGGGAGCTGTTTTTT
TRBV6-2/TRBV6-3,.,TRBJ1-5,.,CASSSDGNQPQHF,TGTGCCAGCAGTTCGGACGGCAATCAGCCCCAGCATTTT
TRBV20-1,.,TRBJ1-5,.,CSALALSTSNQLQHF,TGCAGTGCCCTGGCCTTGAGCACTAGTAATCAGCTCCAGCATTTT
TRBV4-1,.,TRBJ1-1,.,CASSQEPEALNTEAFF,TGCGCTAGCAGCCAAGAGCCCGAGGCATTGAACACTGAAGCTTTCTTC
TRBV7-8,.,TRBJ2-5,.,CTSSWDLTTQETQYF,TGTACCAGCAGCTGGGACCTCACGACACAAGAGACCCAGTACTTC
TRBV29-1,.,TRBJ2-1,.,CSAQDWSYDEQFF,TGCAGCGCACAGGACTGGTCCTATGATGAGCAGTTCTTC
TRBV5-8,.,TRBJ2-6,.,CASSFGPLGANVLTF,TGTGCCAGCAGCTTTGGACCGCTCGGGGCCAACGTCCTGACTTTC
TRBV20-1,.,TRBJ2-2,.,CSARPLQGANTGKLFF,TGCAGTGCCAGACCACTACAGGGCGCGAACACCGGGAAGCTGTTTTTT
TRBV4-3,.,TRBJ2-2,.,CASSQNMVNGGELFF,TGCGCCAGCAGCCAAAACATGGTGAACGGCGGGGAGCTGTTTTTT
TRBV7-3,few,TRBJ2-1,TRBD2,CASSLTSGGSYNEQFF,TGTGCCAGCAGCTTGACTAGCGGGGGTTCCTACAATGAGCAGTTCTTC
TRBV20-1,many,TRBJ2-1,TRBD2,CSARPSGGAGEQFF,TGCAGTGCTAGACCTAGCGGGGGGGCCGGTGAGCAGTTCTTC
TRBV11-2,.,TRBJ2-7,.,CASSSIDSSPAYEQYF,TGTGCCAGCAGCTCAATCGACAGCTCCCCCGCCTACGAGCAGTACTTC
TRBV24-1,.,TRBJ2-5,TRBD2,CATSDLNPSGLETQYF,TGTGCCACCAGCGATTTGAATCCTAGCGGACTGGAGACTCAGTACTTC
TRBV12-3/TRBV12-4,.,TRBJ2-3,TRBD2,CASVRTSGSTDTQYF,TGTGCCAGCGTTAGGACTAGCGGGAGCACAGATACGCAGTATTTT
TRBV4-3,.,TRBJ1-1,.,CASSRVNWDRIEAFF,TGCGCCAGCAGCCGGGTGAACTGGGACCGGATTGAAGCTTTCTTT
TRBV9,.,TRBJ2-1,.,CASSVTSEQFF,TGTGCCAGCAGCGTAACGAGTGAGCAGTTCTTC
TRBV5-4,.,TRBJ2-1,TRBD1,CVSSFRTGLDEQFF,TGTGTCAGCAGCTTTCGGACAGGGTTGGATGAGCAATTCTTC
TRBV20-1,.,TRBJ1-2,.,CSAEKGGSGYIF,TGCAGTGCCGAAAAGGGGGGCAGTGGCTACATCTTC
TRBV4-1,.,TRBJ1-3,.,CASSQDAPASSGNTIYF,TGCGCCAGCAGCCAAGATGCTCCGGCCAGCTCTGGAAACACCATATATTTT
TRBV7-2,.,TRBJ1-2,TRBD1,CASSLCQGVSYTF,TGTGCCAGCAGCTTATGTCAGGGGGTGAGCTACACTTTC
TRBV11-3,.,TRBJ2-1,TRBD2,CASNRGLTGGHEQFF,TGTGCCAGCAACCGGGGACTAACGGGAGGCCATGAGCAGTTCTTC
TRBV5-5,.,TRBJ1-2,.,CASSLAAGSNYDYTF,TGTGCCAGCAGCTTGGCTGCAGGGTCTAACTATGACTACACCTTC
TRBV11-1,.,TRBJ2-1,TRBD1,CGSSEDRGNEQFF,TGTGGCAGTAGCGAGGACAGGGGGAATGAGCAGTTCTTC
TRBV28,.,TRBJ1-1,.,CASSSQGIEAFF,TGTGCCAGCAGCTCGCAGGGAATTGAAGCTTTCTTT
TRBV11-2,.,TRBJ2-3,TRBD2,CASSGGLAAGTDTHYF,TGTGCAAGCAGCGGCGGACTAGCGGCCGGCACAGATACGCACTATTTT
TRBV12-3/TRBV12-4,few,TRBJ2-3,TRBD2,CASRQGLAGDDTQYF,TGTGCCAGCAGACAAGGACTAGCGGGAGATGATACGCAGTATTTT
TRBV29-1,.,TRBJ1-2,TRBD1,CSVLDRGDGYIF,TGTAGCGTTCTCGACAGGGGTGATGGCTACATCTTC
TRBV29-1,.,TRBJ1-5,TRBD1,CSVADRWGDSKQPQHF,TGCAGCGTTGCGGACAGGTGGGGGGATAGCAAACAGCCCCAGCATTTT
TRBV4-2,many,TRBJ1-1,.,CASSQDPGLVNTEAFF,TGTGCCAGCAGCCAAGACCCGGGGCTGGTGAACACTGAAGCTTTCTTT
TRBV4-2,.,TRBJ1-2,.,CASSQEGPTGLDYTF,TGTGCCAGCAGCCAAGAGGGCCCGACAGGTCTTGACTACACCTTC
TRBV20-1,.,TRBJ2-1,.,CSARTVVGYEEQFF,TGCAGTGCCAGGACAGTCGTAGGGTACGAAGAGCAGTTCTTC
TRBV6-1,few,TRBJ2-7,.,CASSEGSAGSYELYF,TGTGCCAGCAGTGAAGGGTCGGCAGGGTCTTACGAGCTGTACTTC
TRBV20-1,.,TRBJ2-1,.,CSVPTGYNEQFF,TGCAGTGTGCCAACAGGCTACAATGAGCAGTTCTTC
TRBV5-6,.,TRBJ2-5,.,CASNLLGATQYF,TGTGCCAGCAACTTGCTTGGGGCGACCCAGTACTTT
TRBV11-3,.,TRBJ2-7,TRBD1,CASSSRQGAYEQYF,TGTGCCAGCAGCTCGCGACAGGGAGCCTACGAGCAGTATTTC
TRBV20-1,many,TRBJ2-3,.,CSASPGPRSTDTQYF,TGCAGTGCTAGCCCCGGACCGCGTAGCACAGATACGCAGTATTTT
TRBV6-1,.,TRBJ2-3,.,CASSGVNGSGVGTQYF,TGTGCCAGCAGCGGTGTGAACGGGTCGGGAGTTGGTACGCAGTATTTT
TRBV20-1,.,TRBJ2-4,.,CSAPEQRSGAKNIQYF,TGCAGTGCTCCGGAGCAGAGATCTGGAGCCAAAAACATTCAGTACTTC
TRBV4-1,many,TRBJ2-7,.,CASSQTPGPYEQYF,TGCGCCAGCAGCCAAACCCCCGGTCCCTACGAGCAGTACTTC
TRBV11-2,.,TRBJ2-7,.,CAISINRWSYEQYF,TGTGCCATCAGCATCAACAGGTGGTCCTACGAGCAGTACTTC
TRBV7-8,few,TRBJ2-1,.,CASSLAQYNEQFF,TGTGCCAGCAGCTTAGCTCAGTACAATGAGCAGTTCTTC